These 21 T cell receptor beta chains were all obtained from the same sample, sequenced in a study of PD-L1 blockade in urothelial cancer. TCRdb's table, derived via immunoSEQ multiplex PCR, lists solely in-frame clones and lacks some. The sample holds 95,000 or so clones; over 75% are singletons and the top ten take roughly 2%. Documented time point: pretreatment peripheral blood. The sample was PBMCs, taken around atezolizumab (anti-PD-L1) treatment. The receptors were gathered from a man aged 55 to 70 with urothelial cancer.

The V call is TRBV7-8, the J call TRBJ1-5; no definite D call. The V gene's germline CDR1 is SGHVS and CDR2 FQNEAQ. CDR3 size: 14 residues. Trimming shortened V by 5 bases and J by 1 base, and 9 bases separated the two germline ends. CDR3 DNA: TGTGCCAGCAGCGTCAGCGGGAGCAATCAGCCCCAGCATTTT. As protein: CASSVSGSNQPQHF.

This chain uses TRBV7-9 with TRBJ2-7; 11 nucleotides align to TRBD2. The germline V gene has CDR1 SEHNR and CDR2 FQNEAQ (reference sequence). The CDR3 runs 15 residues. Trimming removed 5 bases from V and 3 bases from J; junction bases left unmatched: 6. Written as DNA, the CDR3 is TGTGCCAGCAGCAAAGTAGCGGGAGGGGTCTACGAGCAGTACTTC. This encodes CASSKVAGGVYEQYF.

J is TRBJ1-2 and V is TRBV30; 9 bases are shared with TRBD1. The CDR3 spans 13 residues. V shed 1 base and J 5 bases; nucleotides not matched to a gene: 2. CDR1 and CDR2 from the germline V gene are GTSNPN and SVGIG (reference sequence). CDR3: CAWSGDREYGYTF. CDR3 nucleotides: TGTGCCTGGAGTGGGGACAGGGAGTATGGCTACACCTTC.

The rearrangement uses TRBV5-4 and TRBJ1-1; unclear D gene. V lost 6 bases and J lost 0, with 9 bases in between. The CDR3 covers 13 residues. Germline V gives CDR1 SGHNT, CDR2 YYREEE (reference sequence). The CDR3 sequence is CASIGQLNTEAFF. CDR3 in DNA: TGTGCCAGCATTGGGCAGTTGAACACTGAAGCTTTCTTT.

The gene calls are TRBV5-1 and TRBJ2-2; D unclear. Germline V gene lookup returns CDR1 SGHRS and CDR2 YFSETQ. CDR3 length equals 16 residues. V was shortened by 0 bases and J by 1 base, with 10 bases between the two germline ends. The CDR3 protein is CASSLAARKNTGELFF. CDR3 coding DNA: TGCGCCAGCAGCTTGGCCGCCAGGAAGAACACCGGGGAGCTGTTTTTT. The variable domain in full, with the rest retrieved from reference TRBV5-1 and TRBJ2-2, is KAGVTQTPRYLIKTRGQQVTLSCSPISGHRSVSWYQQTPGQGLQFLFEYFSETQRNKGNFPGRFSGRQFSNSRSEMNVSTLELGDSALYLCASSLAARKNTGELFFGEGSRLTVL.

The chain joins TRBV2 to TRBJ1-5; 7 nucleotides match TRBD1. The junction had 5 bases not matched to a gene; V was cut back by 6 bases and J by 0 bases. The CDR3 covers 15 residues. Per germline, CDR1 SNHLY and CDR2 FYNNEI. The CDR3 spells CASRAQGVSNQPQHF. The CDR3 DNA reads as TGTGCCAGCAGGGCGCAGGGGGTTAGCAATCAGCCCCAGCATTTT.

J is TRBJ2-3 and V is TRBV5-6, with TRBD2 identical over 7 bases. V lost 3 bases to trimming and J lost 4 bases; unmatched junction nucleotides: 11. The CDR3 totals 16 residues. CDR1 is SGHDT, CDR2 YYEEEE, per germline. The CDR3 coding sequence is TGTGCCAGCAGCTCCGAGTTAGCGGGCCTCGCAGATACGCAGTATTTT. It encodes CASSSELAGLADTQYF.

The chain combines TRBV6-5 with TRBJ1-2; tentative D call: TRBD1 (5 bases). Trimming removed 6 bases at V and 9 bases at J, with 8 bases between. Looked up from germline, CDR1 is MNHEY and CDR2 is SVGAGI. CDR3 size: 10 residues. As DNA, the CDR3 is TGTGCCAGCAGGGGGGGGAGCTACACCTTC. Its protein is CASRGGSYTF.

This chain joins TRBV14 and TRBJ2-7, with 10 bases aligning to TRBD1. Per the germline V gene, CDR1 is SGHDN and CDR2 is FVKESK. The J segment lost 3 bases and the V segment lost 5 bases, leaving 19 bases of the junction unmatched. The CDR3 contains 19 residues. The DNA for the CDR3 is TGTGCCAGCAGCAACGACAGGGGGCATCGAGCGGGGGCTCACTACGAGCAGTACTTC. It is translated as CASSNDRGHRAGAHYEQYF.

V usage is TRBV5-1 and J usage is TRBJ2-5; D possibly corresponds to TRBD1 (5 bases). Germline values: CDR1 SGHRS, CDR2 YFSETQ. V shed 4 bases and J shed 1 base, with 11 bases lying between them. This CDR3 is 14 amino acids long. CDR3 coding DNA: TGCGCCAGCAGCCTGGACAAGATCCAAGAGACCCAGTACTTC. This translates into CASSLDKIQETQYF.

In this sample, this clone turned up once. The J gene is TRBJ2-3, the V gene TRBV9, with a possible D match to TRBD2 (5 bases). Trimming shortened V by 0 bases and J by 0 bases, and 11 bases separated the two germline ends. The CDR3 contains 16 residues. Germline loops: CDR1 SGDLS, CDR2 YYNGEE. The CDR3 loop reads CASSVGVSVSTDTQYF. The CDR3 nucleotides read TGTGCCAGCAGCGTAGGGGTTAGCGTTAGCACAGATACGCAGTATTTT.

The V call is TRBV25-1, the J call TRBJ2-6; D may be TRBD1 (6 bases). The germline V and J ends were trimmed by 9 bases and 3 bases, with 24 bases remaining between them. Looked up from germline, CDR1 is MGHDK and CDR2 is SYGVNS. CDR3 length equals 18 residues. CDR3 DNA: TGTGCCAGGAAGAGAAGAGACTCCTCAGGGGATGGGGCCAACGTCCTGACTTTC. This gives the protein CARKRRDSSGDGANVLTF.

In this sample, this clone turned up once. The rearrangement uses TRBV19 and TRBJ2-3; possible D gene TRBD2, 6 bases. Trimming removed 4 bases from V and 6 bases from J, with 14 bases in between. Germline CDR1 and CDR2: LNHDA and SQIVND (reference sequence). The CDR3 is 14 residues long. The CDR3 reads CASSTTRSGDTQYF. Here the CDR3 DNA reads TGTGCCAGTAGTACGACTAGGAGTGGGGATACGCAGTATTTT.

The CDR3 protein is CASSPLVGTQYF. The CDR3 coding sequence is TGTGCCAGCAGCCCCCTAGTGGGGACCCAGTACTTC. The gene calls are TRBV2 and TRBJ2-5; D not resolved. This CDR3 region has 12 residues. Germline V CDR1 and CDR2: SNHLY, FYNNEI. V shed 6 bases and J shed 7 bases, with 12 bases lying between them.

The CDR3 DNA reads as TGTGCCAGCAGCTTCTCGGGGGTAGGGGATGAGCAGTTCTTC. It yields the protein CASSFSGVGDEQFF. The chain couples TRBV7-3 to TRBJ2-1; tentative D call: TRBD2 (6 bases). CDR3 size: 14 residues. Per germline, CDR1 SGHTA and CDR2 FQGTGA. V dropped 3 bases and J dropped 8 bases, with 14 bases sitting between them.

J is TRBJ2-2 and V is TRBV2, with 8 positions matching TRBD1. This CDR3 has 15 residues. The V gene end was trimmed by 6 bases and the J gene end by 4 bases; junction bases not matched to a gene: 7. Germline CDR1 SNHLY, CDR2 FYNNEI. CDR3 DNA: TGTGCCAGCAGCGCCGGACAGGGAGGCACCGGGGAGCTGTTTTTT. Its protein product is CASSAGQGGTGELFF. Based on the CDR3 plus reference TRBV2 and TRBJ2-2, the full variable domain is EPEVTQTPSHQVTQMGQEVILRCVPISNHLYFYWYRQILGQKVEFLVSFYNNEISEKSEIFDDQFSVERPDGSNFTLKIRSTKLEDSAMYFCASSAGQGGTGELFFGEGSRLTVL.

This clone was counted only a few times. The V gene is TRBV4-3, the J gene TRBJ2-7; tentatively, D is TRBD2 (5 bases). Looked up from germline, CDR1 is LGHNA and CDR2 is YSLEER. The CDR3 loop spans 15 amino acids. V lost 0 bases and J 2 bases, leaving 11 bases between the germline ends. The CDR3 coding sequence is TGCGCCAGCAGCCAAGATCGTCACGGGGCCTACGAGCAGTACTTC. Translated, it gives CASSQDRHGAYEQYF.

This clone was counted a single time. The J gene is TRBJ2-7, the V gene TRBV4-1, with TRBD1 identical over 11 bases. Trimming took 3 bases from V and 0 from J; bases not matched to a gene: 4. CDR1 is MGHRA, CDR2 YSYEKL, per germline. The CDR3 has 16 amino acids. The DNA of the CDR3 is TGCGCCAGCAGCCAGGGGACAGGGGGAACCTCCTACGAGCAGTACTTC. This gives the protein CASSQGTGGTSYEQYF.

V and J are TRBV2 and TRBJ2-1, with TRBD2 matching 10 bases. This CDR3 spans 15 amino acids. Losses at the gene ends were 5 bases for V and 10 bases for J; bases not matched to a gene: 11. CDR1 is SNHLY and CDR2 is FYNNEI in the germline V gene. The CDR3, as DNA: TGTGCCAGCAGTTACCCTACTAGCGGGGCGGGGGAGCAGTTCTTC. Residues: CASSYPTSGAGEQFF.

This chain links TRBV19 with TRBJ1-2, with 12 positions matching TRBD1. The trim removed 2 bases at V and 6 bases at J, leaving 10 bases unmatched. The length of the CDR3 is 17 residues. Germline V gene lookup returns CDR1 LNHDA and CDR2 SQIVND (reference sequence). CDR3 sequence: CASSILGQGAPSNGYTF. The CDR3 DNA reads as TGTGCCAGTAGTATATTGGGACAGGGGGCGCCTTCAAATGGCTACACCTTC.

The chain is built from TRBV13 and TRBJ2-5, with TRBD2 matching 14 bases. Trimming took 5 bases from V and 5 from J; bases not matched to a gene: 4. The CDR3 spans 15 residues. Germline V gene sequence: CDR1 PRHDT, CDR2 FYEKMQ (reference sequence). The CDR3 is CASSEGLAGVETQYF. The DNA for the CDR3 is TGTGCCAGCAGCGAGGGACTAGCGGGAGTGGAGACCCAGTACTTC.